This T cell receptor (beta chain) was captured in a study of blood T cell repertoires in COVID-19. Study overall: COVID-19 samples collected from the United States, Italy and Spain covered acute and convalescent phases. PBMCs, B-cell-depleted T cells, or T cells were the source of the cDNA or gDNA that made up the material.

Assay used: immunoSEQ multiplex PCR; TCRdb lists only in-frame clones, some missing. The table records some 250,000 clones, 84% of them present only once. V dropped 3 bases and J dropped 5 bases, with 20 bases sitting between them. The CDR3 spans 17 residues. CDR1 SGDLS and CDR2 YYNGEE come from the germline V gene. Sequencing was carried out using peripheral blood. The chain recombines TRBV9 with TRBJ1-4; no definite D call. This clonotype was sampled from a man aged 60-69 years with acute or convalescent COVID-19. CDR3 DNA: TGTGCCAGCAGCGGAGGACGGGGAGGGCCGAAGAATGAAAAACTGTTTTTT. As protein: CASSGGRGGPKNEKLFF.